What follows are 28 T cell receptor beta chains derived from one specimen sequenced in a study of blood T cell repertoires in COVID-19. The repertoire was sequenced with immunoSEQ multiplex PCR; TCRdb's copy has only in-frame clones and lacks some. The data contain about 160,000 clones, 80% to 90% of them seen just once; the ten biggest clones take up over 3.5%. Material for sequencing was peripheral blood. The receptors were sampled from a woman in her fifties or sixties who had recovered from COVID-19.

The V gene is TRBV6-2 or TRBV6-3, the J gene TRBJ2-1; D perhaps matches TRBD2 (5 bases). The CDR3 contains 13 residues. Trimming removed 5 bases from V and 3 bases from J, with 8 bases in between. The germline CDR1 and CDR2 sequences are MNHEY and SVGEGT. DNA of the CDR3: TGTGCCAGCAGTACCGGGGACTACAATGAGCAGTTCTTC. Translated, it gives CASSTGDYNEQFF.

Turning to this clone: An end of the junction differs from the germline gene, which may be a read error. This sequence joins TRBV7-9 and TRBJ2-1; 11 nucleotides match TRBD2. This CDR3 comprises 15 residues. The V gene's germline CDR1 is SEHNR and CDR2 FQNEAQ (reference sequence). The CDR3 protein is CASSLAGGQYNEQFF. CDR3 DNA sequence: TGTGCCAGCAGCCTAGCGGGGGGACAGTACAATGAGCAGTTCTTC. The full variable domain, completed using reference TRBV7-9 and TRBJ2-1, is DTGVSQNPRHKITKRGQNVTFRCDPISEHNRLYWYRQTLGQGPEFLTYFQNEAQLEKSRLLSDRFSAERPKGSFSTLEIQRTEQGDSAMYLCASSLAGGQYNEQFFGPGTRLTVL.

The gene calls are TRBV7-9 and TRBJ1-6; 7 bases fit TRBD1. Losses at the gene ends were 3 bases for V and 6 bases for J; bases not matched to a gene: 5. CDR1 SEHNR and CDR2 FQNEAQ come from the germline V gene (reference sequence). This CDR3 contains 15 residues. CDR3 sequence reads: CASSLEGARNSPLHF. In DNA form, the CDR3 reads TGTGCCAGCAGCTTGGAGGGGGCGCGTAATTCACCCCTCCACTTT.

This clone has a single count. V gene TRBV24-1 combines with J gene TRBJ2-3; 8 bases are shared with TRBD2. CDR1 is KGHDR, CDR2 SFDVKD, per germline. J gave up 2 bases and V 2 bases, and 8 bases lay outside the gene matches. The CDR3 covers 17 residues. CDR3 DNA sequence: TGTGCCACCAGTGATTATCGGCGGGGGGCTCCCACAGATACGCAGTATTTT. It is translated as CATSDYRRGAPTDTQYF.

This chain connects TRBV28 to TRBJ1-4, with a weak D call TRBD1 (6 bases). Trimming took 5 bases from V and 0 from J, leaving 13 bases between them. This CDR3 region has 16 residues. Germline CDR1 and CDR2: MDHEN and SYDVKM. CDR3 in DNA: TGTGCCAGCAGTCTCACCGGGACAACAACTAATGAAAAACTGTTTTTT. Protein product: CASSLTGTTTNEKLFF.

This chain joins TRBV27 and TRBJ1-5; TRBD1 agrees at 8 bases. This CDR3 region has 15 residues. Germline CDR1 is MNHEY and CDR2 is SMNVEV (reference sequence). With 5 bases clipped from V and 6 bases from J, the junction kept 9 bases outside the gene matches. The CDR3 sequence: CASSQGQGVGQPQHF. The DNA for the CDR3 is TGTGCCAGCAGTCAAGGACAGGGAGTGGGTCAGCCCCAGCATTTT.

CDR3 nucleotide sequence: TGTGCCATCATGACTAGCGGGAACTCCTACAATGAGCAGTTCTTC. This translates into CAIMTSGNSYNEQFF. The chain couples TRBV10-3 to TRBJ2-1; 11 bases align to TRBD2. Germline trimming cut 7 bases from V and 0 bases from J; bases unmatched to any gene: 2. Germline CDR1 reads ENHRY; CDR2 reads SYGVKD. The CDR3 is made up of 15 amino acids.

The rearrangement links TRBV6-6 to TRBJ1-2; 7 bases align to TRBD1. CDR3 length: 14 residues. Per the germline V gene, CDR1 is MNHNY and CDR2 is SVGAGI (reference sequence). With V trimmed by 5 bases and J by 5 bases, 8 bases remained unmatched. Here the CDR3 DNA reads TGTGCCAGCAGTCAACAGGGGCCGGAGTATGGCTACACCTTC. Amino acids: CASSQQGPEYGYTF.

Remarks on this clone: This same CDR3 is encoded by further DNA sequences in the sample. The chain recombines TRBV5-1 with TRBJ1-4; possibly TRBD1 for D (6 bases). Germline V CDR1 and CDR2: SGHRS, YFSETQ. V lost 4 bases to trimming and J lost 3 bases, with 13 bases between them. The CDR3 consists of 15 residues. CDR3 sequence (DNA): TGCGCCAGCAGCCTGGGGGGGCAGTCTAATGAAAAACTGTTTTTT. Its translation: CASSLGGQSNEKLFF.

The chain uses TRBV2 and TRBJ2-7; 10 nucleotides agree with TRBD2. V lost 0 bases, J lost 3 bases, and 5 bases stayed unmatched. The CDR3 has 16 residues. Looked up from germline, CDR1 is SNHLY and CDR2 is FYNNEI. This CDR3 reads CASSEAKAGGRYEQYF. In nucleotides, the CDR3 is TGTGCCAGCAGTGAAGCAAAAGCGGGGGGGCGCTACGAGCAGTACTTC.

The chain couples TRBV13 to TRBJ2-3; possible D gene TRBD2, 7 bases. CDR3 size: 16 residues. The V gene's germline CDR1 is PRHDT and CDR2 FYEKMQ (reference sequence). Deletions cut 1 base from V and 2 bases from J, with 13 bases between. DNA of the CDR3: TGTGCCAGCAGCTTAGTGGCGGGGGCCACCACAGATACGCAGTATTTT. It is translated as CASSLVAGATTDTQYF.

This rearrangement joins TRBV28 to TRBJ1-2; D call uncertain. V gave up 3 bases and J gave up 3 bases, with 5 bases separating them. Looked up from germline, CDR1 is MDHEN and CDR2 is SYDVKM. The CDR3 extends over 12 amino acids. The chain's CDR3 is CASSFPYYGYTF. The CDR3 region has the DNA TGTGCCAGCAGTTTTCCTTACTATGGCTACACCTTC.

The V gene is TRBV7-8, the J gene TRBJ2-2; TRBD1 agrees at 9 bases. CDR1 is SGHVS, CDR2 FQNEAQ, per germline. V was clipped by 5 bases and J by 0 bases; unmatched bases: 1. This CDR3 has 15 residues. The CDR3 region has the DNA TGTGCCAGCAGCCGACAGGGGGCGAACACCGGGGAGCTGTTTTTT. This translates into CASSRQGANTGELFF.

This clone was observed many times. This sequence joins TRBV28 and TRBJ1-4, with 9 positions matching TRBD1. Trimming took 5 bases from V and 8 from J; bases not matched to a gene: 12. This CDR3 spans 16 amino acids. Germline lookup yields CDR1 MDHEN and CDR2 SYDVKM. CDR3 nucleotides: TGTGCCAGCAGTCCCGCGACAGGGGGATATCAAGAAAAACTGTTTTTT. Translation gives CASSPATGGYQEKLFF.

Details on this clone: Germline is not matched at one junction end, which may reflect a read error. The chain carries TRBV11-2 and TRBJ2-3, with a possible D match to TRBD1 (6 bases). This CDR3 has 15 amino acids. Germline CDR1 and CDR2: SGHAT and FQNNGV. The CDR3 sequence: CASSVDRTSTDTQYF. In nucleotides, the CDR3 is TGTGCCAGCAGCGTAGACAGGACTAGCACAGATACGCAGTATTTT.

V usage is TRBV7-9 and J usage is TRBJ2-1; possible D gene TRBD2, 7 bases. This CDR3 has 15 amino acids. CDR1 is SEHNR and CDR2 is FQNEAQ in the germline V gene (reference sequence). Trimming removed 3 bases from V and 3 bases from J, with 12 bases in between. Here the CDR3 DNA reads TGTGCCAGCAGCTTGGGCGGGGGCCTCTACAATGAGCAGTTCTTC. Translated: CASSLGGGLYNEQFF.

V usage is TRBV20-1 and J usage is TRBJ2-7; weak D call: TRBD2 (6 bases). The CDR3 has 17 amino acids. Germline V gene sequence: CDR1 DFQATT, CDR2 SNEGSKA (reference sequence). Trimming left V 3 bases short and J 3 bases short, with 24 bases between. The CDR3 region has the DNA TGCAGTGCTAGTGCACTCCTTGGGACTCCTACCCTCTACGAGCAGTACTTC. Its translation is CSASALLGTPTLYEQYF.

This sequence joins TRBV28 and TRBJ2-1; unclear D gene. From germline, CDR1 is MDHEN and CDR2 SYDVKM. The CDR3 is made up of 14 amino acids. The V and J ends lost 5 bases and 7 bases respectively, with 15 bases between them. CDR3: CASSLPGVRNEQFF. For the CDR3, the DNA is TGTGCCAGCAGTCTTCCGGGTGTTAGGAATGAGCAGTTCTTC.

The V and J genes are TRBV29-1 and TRBJ2-1; TRBD2 matches 11 bases. Trimming took 2 bases from V and 8 from J; bases not matched to a gene: 5. This CDR3 region has 14 residues. Germline V CDR1 and CDR2: SQVTM, ANQGSEA. The CDR3 bases are TGCAGCGTTGAATTTCTAGCGGGGGGCTATGAGCAGTTCTTC. This sequence encodes CSVEFLAGGYEQFF.

The chain uses TRBV19 and TRBJ1-1, with TRBD1 matching 8 bases. Germline V gene sequence: CDR1 LNHDA, CDR2 SQIVND (reference sequence). J lost 2 bases, V lost 10 bases, and 9 bases had no gene match. CDR3 length: 14 amino acids. The CDR3 DNA follows: TGTGCCACCGCCATGTCAGGGGGCAACACTGAAGCTTTCTTT. Translated, it gives CATAMSGGNTEAFF.

The V call is TRBV18, the J call TRBJ1-1; D is perhaps TRBD1 (6 bases). The V gene's germline CDR1 is KGHSH and CDR2 LQKENI. There are 12 residues in the CDR3. V was pared by 6 bases and J by 2 bases, with 7 bases between. The CDR3 spells CASSGTNTEAFF. DNA for the CDR3: TGTGCCAGCTCCGGGACAAACACTGAAGCTTTCTTT.

The genes are TRBV10-2 and TRBJ2-2, with 8 bases lining up with TRBD1. Germline CDR1 and CDR2: WSHSY and SAAADI. This CDR3 contains 14 residues. V lost 6 bases to trimming and J lost 4 bases; unmatched junction nucleotides: 4. CDR3 loop: CASRQDRATGELFF. The CDR3 region has the DNA TGCGCCAGCAGGCAGGACAGGGCCACCGGGGAGCTGTTTTTT.

This chain connects TRBV9 to TRBJ2-2; 7 positions agree with TRBD2. V trimming: 3 bases; J trimming: 4 bases; junction bases outside the gene matches: 12. Per the germline V gene, CDR1 is SGDLS and CDR2 is YYNGEE. CDR3 size: 17 residues. The CDR3: CASSALGASGVTGELFF. As DNA, the CDR3 is TGTGCCAGCAGCGCCTTAGGTGCCAGCGGGGTCACCGGGGAGCTGTTTTTT.

V is TRBV19 and J is TRBJ2-1; D not certain. Trimming shortened V by 3 bases and J by 12 bases, and 9 bases separated the two germline ends. The CDR3 has 11 amino acids. CDR1 and CDR2 (germline): LNHDA, SQIVND (reference sequence). The CDR3 reads CASSMAVVQFF. CDR3 nucleotides: TGTGCCAGTAGTATGGCCGTGGTGCAGTTCTTC.

CDR3 region: CASSITSQGGYTEAFF. In DNA form, the CDR3 reads TGTGCCAGTAGTATAACATCTCAGGGGGGTTACACTGAAGCTTTCTTT. This rearrangement joins TRBV19 to TRBJ1-1, with 7 positions matching TRBD1. CDR1 and CDR2 (germline): LNHDA, SQIVND (reference sequence). After removal of 2 bases from V and 3 bases from J, the junction contained 9 bases not matched to a gene. The CDR3 length is 16 residues.

The rearrangement joins TRBV4-3 to TRBJ2-7; 8 positions agree with TRBD1. The J segment lost 3 bases and the V segment lost 3 bases, leaving 10 bases of the junction unmatched. Germline lookup yields CDR1 LGHNA and CDR2 YSLEER. The CDR3 totals 16 residues. The CDR3 reads CASSQGTGGPGYEQYF. The CDR3 DNA reads TGCGCCAGCAGCCAGGGCACAGGGGGGCCCGGCTACGAGCAGTACTTC.

The J gene is TRBJ2-3, the V gene TRBV5-1; 16 positions match TRBD2. V shed 3 bases, J shed 0 bases, and the junction held 4 bases outside the gene matches. The CDR3 loop spans 18 amino acids. CDR1 and CDR2 from the germline V gene are SGHRS and YFSETQ. CDR3: CASSSGLAGGSSTDTQYF. The DNA for the CDR3 is TGCGCCAGCAGCTCGGGACTAGCGGGGGGGTCTAGCACAGATACGCAGTATTTT.

J is TRBJ1-2 and V is TRBV30, with D tentatively TRBD1 (5 bases). Germline CDR1 reads GTSNPN; CDR2 reads SVGIG (reference sequence). CDR3 length: 14 residues. Deletions cut 0 bases from V and 7 bases from J, with 15 bases between. The CDR3 DNA reads as TGTGCCTGGAGTGTTCAGGGAGGCCCTCTTGGCTACACCTTC. This translates into CAWSVQGGPLGYTF.